This T cell receptor beta chain appears in the sequencing data of a study of shared T cell receptors in the human thymus. The repertoire was sequenced with immunoSEQ multiplex PCR; TCRdb's copy has only in-frame clones and lacks some. The profile shows hundreds of thousands of clones, roughly 90% of them singletons. The ends were cut back, 2 bases at V and 8 bases at J, with 3 bases in the middle. This CDR3 comprises 11 residues. Germline V CDR1 and CDR2: SNHLY, FYNNEI. These same records also appear under a second study, on human thymus T cells. Per that study: The thymus tissue came from resections taken during corrective heart surgery. There appeared to be biased usage of V and J genes in thymic and blood repertoires. Thymic repertoires of unrelated individuals were reported in related research to overlap highly.

The sample taken for sequencing was thymocytes. The chain links TRBV2 to TRBJ2-2; no reliable D call. The source is a boy younger than two with a congenital heart defect. CDR3 residues: CASSETGELFF. The CDR3 coding sequence is TGTGCCAGCAGTGAAACTGGGGAGCTGTTTTTT.